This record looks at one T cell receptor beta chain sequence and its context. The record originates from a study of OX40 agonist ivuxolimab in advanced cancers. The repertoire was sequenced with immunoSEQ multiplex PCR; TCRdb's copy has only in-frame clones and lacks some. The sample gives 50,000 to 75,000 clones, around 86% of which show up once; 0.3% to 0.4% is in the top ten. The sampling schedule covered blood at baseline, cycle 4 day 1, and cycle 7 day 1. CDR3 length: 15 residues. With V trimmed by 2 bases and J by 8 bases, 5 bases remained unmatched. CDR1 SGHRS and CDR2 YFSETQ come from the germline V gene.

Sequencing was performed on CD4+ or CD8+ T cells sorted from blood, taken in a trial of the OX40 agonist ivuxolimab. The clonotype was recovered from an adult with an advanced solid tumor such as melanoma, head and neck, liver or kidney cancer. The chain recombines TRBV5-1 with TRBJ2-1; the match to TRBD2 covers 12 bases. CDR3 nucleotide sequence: TGCGCCAGCAGCTTAGGACTAGCGGGGTTCGATGAGCAGTTCTTC. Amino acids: CASSLGLAGFDEQFF.